The T cell receptor (beta chain) described here comes from a study of breast tumors, draining lymph nodes, adjacent tissues. General study findings and limits: Data fit most tumor T cells coming from lymph node, expanding in tumor. Compared with lymph nodes, tumors were less diverse; compared with nontumor tissue, more.

The CDR3 runs 13 residues. CDR1 and CDR2 (germline): MNHEY, SMNVEV (reference sequence). Samples came from axillary lymph nodes draining the breast cancer. TCRdb redid the calling of the multiplex PCR reads with MiXCR, one entry per CDR3 protein. The sample yields 150,000 to 200,000 distinct CDR3 sequences, roughly a third seen once. In regard to this clonotype: The antigen is unknown. An end of the junction differs from the germline gene, which may be a read error.

The rearrangement uses TRBV27 and TRBJ2-1; possibly TRBD2 for D (5 bases). This clonotype was obtained from a female donor with breast cancer. Some clones in this sample may be carry-over from other donors' samples. The source material was axillary lymph node tissue. The CDR3 is CASSLLEGLSFRF. CDR3 nucleotides: TGTGCCAGCAGTTTATTAGAGGGTCTTTCCTTTCGCTTC.